This T cell receptor beta chain appears in the sequencing data of a study of blood T cell repertoires in COVID-19. Study background: T cells, B-cell-depleted T cells, or PBMCs provided the cDNA or gDNA that served as material.

In the authors' workflow: From reference gene primer amplification, estimates of nucleated cell counts were derived. Profiling relied on immunoSEQ multiplex PCR, and the TCRdb table lists in-frame clones only, not all of them. V and J calls and clone size are given by that table; D and trimming were obtained from the DNA. The data contain tens of thousands of clones, roughly 80% of them singletons. Seattle patient enrollment occurred during active infection, with longitudinal follow-up thereafter. Germline trimming cut 2 bases from V and 5 bases from J; bases unmatched to any gene: 3. CDR1 and CDR2 (germline): MDHEN, SYDVKM. The CDR3 loop spans 14 amino acids.

The source of this sequence is a man between 65 and 85 years old with COVID-19, enrolled during active disease. The source material was peripheral blood. The V gene is TRBV28, the J gene TRBJ1-5, with TRBD1 identical over 7 bases. The CDR3 DNA reads TGTGCCAGCAGTTTACCGACAGGGTATCAGCCCCAGCATTTT. It translates to CASSLPTGYQPQHF.